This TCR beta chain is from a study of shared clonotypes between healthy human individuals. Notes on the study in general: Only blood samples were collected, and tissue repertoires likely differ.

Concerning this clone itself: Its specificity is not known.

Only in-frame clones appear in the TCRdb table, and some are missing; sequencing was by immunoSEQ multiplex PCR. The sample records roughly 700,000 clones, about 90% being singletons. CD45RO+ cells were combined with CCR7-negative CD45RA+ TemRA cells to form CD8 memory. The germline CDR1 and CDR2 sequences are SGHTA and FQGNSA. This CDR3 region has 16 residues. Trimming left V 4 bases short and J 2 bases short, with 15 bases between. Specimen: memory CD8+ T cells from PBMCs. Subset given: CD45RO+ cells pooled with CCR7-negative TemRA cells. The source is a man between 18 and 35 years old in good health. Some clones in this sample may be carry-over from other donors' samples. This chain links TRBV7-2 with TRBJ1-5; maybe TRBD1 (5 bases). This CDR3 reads CASSSKSGRGNQPQHF. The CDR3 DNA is TGTGCCAGCAGCTCAAAGTCGGGCAGGGGCAATCAGCCCCAGCATTTT.